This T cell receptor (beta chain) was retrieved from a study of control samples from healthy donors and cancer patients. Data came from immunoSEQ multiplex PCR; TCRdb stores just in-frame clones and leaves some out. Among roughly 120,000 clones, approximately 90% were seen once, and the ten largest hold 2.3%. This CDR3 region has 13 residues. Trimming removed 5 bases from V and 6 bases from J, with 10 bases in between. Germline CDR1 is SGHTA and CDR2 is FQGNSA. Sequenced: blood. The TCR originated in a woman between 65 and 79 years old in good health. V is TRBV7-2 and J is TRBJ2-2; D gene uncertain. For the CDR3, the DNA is TGTGCCAGCAGCGCGCTCTCCCCCGGGGAGCTGTTTTTT. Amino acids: CASSALSPGELFF.